This T cell receptor (beta chain) was found in a study of T-cell memory formation after mild COVID-19. TCRdb analysed the 5' RACE reads with MiXCR anew, one entry per CDR3 protein. The sample gives about 140,000 distinct CDR3 sequences, 14% of which show up once; roughly 28% is in the top ten. This clonotype was counted a single time. What it binds is not known. Findings of the study overall: Contracting CD4+ clones sat mainly in CM and EM; CD8+ in EMRA. Researchers could not confirm that second-wave clones peaking on day 37 targeted SARS-CoV-2. While clones contracting from day 15 to 85 were balanced between CD4 and CD8, later expanders leaned CD4+.

CDR1 and CDR2 (germline): SSHAT, FNYEAQ (reference sequence). CDR3 length equals 14 residues. The genes are TRBV7-7 and TRBJ2-7, with 9 bases fitting TRBD1. This receptor was obtained from an adult woman who had mild COVID-19 (a few samples of this study predate the infection). Cell type and time point are not known. Sequencing was performed on PBMCs or a T cell subset sorted from them (not recorded which). CDR3 region: CDSSLGTGSYEQYF. For the CDR3, the DNA is TGTGATAGCAGCTTAGGGACAGGGAGCTACGAGCAGTACTTC.